This TCR beta chain was sequenced during a study of cytomegalovirus exposure and HLA in healthy donors. Study results and caveats: Across donors, most TCRs were seen rarely, yet some public ones were widespread. It is likely that the observed cluster of highly shared sequence variants was a sequencing artifact.

As concerns this clone: What it recognizes is unknown.

The CDR3 contains 14 residues. V lost 5 bases to trimming and J lost 3 bases, with 13 bases between them. Germline CDR1 is MNHEY and CDR2 is SVGAGI. 60 Vbeta and 13 Jbeta primers were used in PCR. Only in-frame clones appear in the TCRdb table, and some are missing; sequencing was by immunoSEQ multiplex PCR. This sample has roughly 100,000 clones; around 80% occur once, and the top ten carry 3% to 4.5%. Sequenced: PBMCs. The gene calls are TRBV6-5 and TRBJ1-2; tentative D call: TRBD1 (6 bases). The sequence was collected from a man in his sixties in good health and CMV-seronegative. CDR3 sequence reads: CASSKTTGYYGYTF. In DNA, the CDR3 is TGTGCCAGCAGTAAAACGACAGGATACTATGGCTACACCTTC.